These T cell receptor beta chains were read from a single sample in a study of blood T cell repertoires in COVID-19. Generated by immunoSEQ multiplex PCR, the TCRdb table keeps only in-frame clones and is missing some. The sample includes over 80,000 clones, 80% to 90% seen only once; the top ten take roughly 21%. Input material: peripheral blood. The receptors were sampled from a human donor in a cohort sampled during active COVID-19. The CDR3 runs from the conserved cysteine through the conserved F or W. D genes are given only for firm matches. Not all rows give a size; the values are once, few, many and, for expanded clones, a class.

v_gene	d_gene	j_gene	abundance	CDR3nt	CDR3aa
TRBV25-1	TRBD1	TRBJ1-5	-	TGTGCCAGCAGAAGCGGCCCGACAGGGCCTACGGTTCAGCCCCAGCATTTT	CASRSGPTGPTVQPQHF
TRBV2	TRBD2	TRBJ2-5	-	TGTGCCAGCAGTACCGGGACTATTCAAGAGACCCAGTACTTC	CASSTGTIQETQYF
TRBV9	-	TRBJ1-2	once	TGTGCCAGCAGCGTAGAGCCCGCGGGGGCGCTGGGCTACACCTTC	CASSVEPAGALGYTF
TRBV9	-	TRBJ2-3	-	TGTGCCAGCAGCGTAGCGGGAAATACAGATACGCAGTATTTT	CASSVAGNTDTQYF
TRBV6-6	-	TRBJ2-4	-	TGTGCCAGCATCTCAGGGGCCATTCAGTACTTC	CASISGAIQYF
TRBV24-1	TRBD2	TRBJ2-1	-	TGTGCCACCAGTGACTCAACTAGCGGGAGTGTCTACAATGAGCAGTTCTTC	CATSDSTSGSVYNEQFF
TRBV3-1/TRBV3-2	TRBD2	TRBJ2-5	-	TGTGCCAGCAGCCAATCGGGAGGCCGGCAAGAGACCCAGTACTTC	CASSQSGGRQETQYF
TRBV28	TRBD2	TRBJ2-2	-	TGTGCCAGCGGTCCGGGGCTAGCGGGAGGGTCCGACACCGGGGAGCTGTTTTTT	CASGPGLAGGSDTGELFF
TRBV7-3	TRBD2	TRBJ2-7	-	TGTGCCAGCAGCCACGGGACTAGCGGGACCTACGAGCAGTACTTC	CASSHGTSGTYEQYF
TRBV4-3	TRBD1	TRBJ1-2	-	TGCGCCAGCAGCCAAGGACAGGGTGGACATGGCTACACCTTC	CASSQGQGGHGYTF
TRBV5-1	-	TRBJ2-3	-	TGCGCCAGCAGCTTGCCGAGCACAGATACGCAGTATTTT	CASSLPSTDTQYF
TRBV5-1	TRBD1	TRBJ2-7	-	TGCGCCAGCAGCTTGGGGGGACAGGGGTACGAGCAGTACTTC	CASSLGGQGYEQYF
TRBV6-1	TRBD1	TRBJ2-1	-	TGTGCCAGCAGTGAAGCTAGGACAGGGGTAGAGTTCTTC	CASSEARTGVEFF
TRBV4-2	-	TRBJ2-7	few	TGTGCCAGCAGCCAAGGGGAGGGGGACTACGAGCAGTACTTC	CASSQGEGDYEQYF
TRBV7-9	-	TRBJ2-1	once	TGTGCCAGCAGCTTAGACCAGGCGGAGCAGTTCTTC	CASSLDQAEQFF
TRBV7-6	TRBD2	TRBJ2-7	-	TGTGCCAGCAGCTTAGCGACTAGCGGGAGTCCATTGAGCTCCTACGAGCAGTACTTC	CASSLATSGSPLSSYEQYF
TRBV5-1	TRBD2	TRBJ2-3	-	TGCGCCAGCAGCTCAGGACTAGCGGGAGTAATAGATACGCAGTATTTT	CASSSGLAGVIDTQYF
TRBV28	-	TRBJ2-7	few	TGTGCCAGCAGTCCCACAGGTAACTCCTACGAGCAGTACTTC	CASSPTGNSYEQYF
TRBV6-5	-	TRBJ1-2	-	TGTGCCAGCAGGGAGACGAGGAACTATGGCTACACCTTC	CASRETRNYGYTF
TRBV5-5	-	TRBJ1-3	-	TGTGCCAGCAGCTTGGGGGGAACAGGGCCCGGCTCTGGAAACACCATATATTTT	CASSLGGTGPGSGNTIYF
TRBV3-1/TRBV3-2	TRBD2	TRBJ2-5	once	TGTGCCAGCAGCCCCGGGACTAGCGGAGGGCAAGAGACCCAGTACTTC	CASSPGTSGGQETQYF
TRBV24-1	TRBD1	TRBJ1-5	-	TGTGCCACCAGTGATTCGGGACAGGGGAGTGACAATCAGCCCCAGCATTTT	CATSDSGQGSDNQPQHF
TRBV14	-	TRBJ1-6	-	TGTGCCAGCAGCCAAGGTGCTGGCAGGGTGGCGTCACCCCTCCACTTT	CASSQGAGRVASPLHF
TRBV5-8	-	TRBJ1-3	-	TGTGCCAGCAGGGGCCGGCGGGGAATTGGAAACACCATATATTTT	CASRGRRGIGNTIYF
TRBV6-2/TRBV6-3	TRBD1	TRBJ2-5	-	TGTGCCAGCAGCAGTCTTCCAGGGGGAACTGGAGAGACCCAGTACTTC	CASSSLPGGTGETQYF
TRBV7-6	-	TRBJ2-2	-	TGTGCCAGCAGCTTTTCTAGCATCGGGGAGCTGTTTTTT	CASSFSSIGELFF
TRBV19	-	TRBJ2-1	-	TGTGCCAGTAGTATAGGCCGGACAGTCTACAATGAGCAGTTCTTC	CASSIGRTVYNEQFF
TRBV6-5	-	TRBJ1-2	-	TGTGCCAGCAGTTTACAGGATGGCTACACCTTC	CASSLQDGYTF
TRBV6-6	-	TRBJ1-4	-	TGTGCCAGCAATTTAAGGGGAAAACTGTTTTTT	CASNLRGKLFF
TRBV5-6	-	TRBJ2-7	-	TGTGCCAGCAGCTTTGCGGGGGCGGGGAGGGAGCAGTACTTC	CASSFAGAGREQYF
TRBV27	TRBD1	TRBJ1-3	once	TGTGCCAGCAAACCCTGGACAGGGGACACCATATATTTT	CASKPWTGDTIYF
TRBV9	-	TRBJ2-5	few	TGTGCCAGCAGCCTAGACAGCGGCAGAGGAGAGACCCAGTACTTC	CASSLDSGRGETQYF
TRBV28	-	TRBJ2-7	-	TGTGCCAGCAGCCCCTCAGCGGAAGACTACGAGCAGTACTTC	CASSPSAEDYEQYF
TRBV5-5	TRBD1	TRBJ1-2	-	TGTGCCAGCAGCACCGGGACAGGGATCAGATACTATGGCTACACCTTC	CASSTGTGIRYYGYTF
TRBV7-3	TRBD2	TRBJ2-2	-	TGTGCCAGCAGCCCCGGGGGGTTAGCGGCGAACACCGGGGAGCTGTTTTTT	CASSPGGLAANTGELFF
TRBV6-5	-	TRBJ2-3	-	TGTGCCAGCAGACCCCTCCAGGGAACAGATACGCAGTATTTT	CASRPLQGTDTQYF
TRBV28	-	TRBJ2-7	-	TGTGCCAGCAGTTTACCTCTGGCGGGGAGGTACGAGCAGTACTTC	CASSLPLAGRYEQYF
TRBV15	-	TRBJ1-6	-	TGTGCCACCAGCAGCATAACAGGGAATTCACCCCTCCACTTT	CATSSITGNSPLHF
TRBV5-1	TRBD1	TRBJ2-1	-	TGCGCCAGCAGCCGGGGACAGGAGTCCTCCTACAATGAGCAGTTCTTC	CASSRGQESSYNEQFF
TRBV18	TRBD1	TRBJ1-5	-	TGTGCCAGCTCACCACCAGGGACAGCTTCTCAGCCCCAGCATTTT	CASSPPGTASQPQHF
TRBV2	-	TRBJ2-5	-	TGTGCCAGCAGTATGGGTCAGCGGGAGACCCAGTACTTC	CASSMGQRETQYF
TRBV11-2	TRBD1	TRBJ2-2	-	TGTGCCAGCAGCCCTAGGACAGGGGGCGTATGGGCCGGGGAGCTGTTTTTT	CASSPRTGGVWAGELFF
TRBV7-9	-	TRBJ2-1	once	TGTGCCAGCAGCCCTCGACTAGTCTTCCGCAATGAGCAGTTCTTC	CASSPRLVFRNEQFF
TRBV18	-	TRBJ1-6	-	TGTGCCAGCTCACGGGCAGCGGCCTTTATTAGCTCCTATAATTCACCCCTCCACTTT	CASSRAAAFISSYNSPLHF
TRBV7-2	TRBD2	TRBJ2-4	-	TGTGCCAGCAGCTCCGCTAGCGGGAGGGCTTGGGGGGCCAAAAACATTCAGTACTTC	CASSSASGRAWGAKNIQYF
TRBV19	-	TRBJ1-1	-	TGTGCCAGTAGTTCGCTCCAGGATGAAGCTTTCTTT	CASSSLQDEAFF
TRBV4-1	-	TRBJ2-6	-	TGCGCCAGCAGCCAAGCCCTGGAGGGATCTGGGGCCAACGTCCTGACTTTC	CASSQALEGSGANVLTF
TRBV28	TRBD1	TRBJ2-7	-	TGTGCCAGCAGTTTTCAGACAGGGGGAACAGCCTACGAGCAGTACTTC	CASSFQTGGTAYEQYF
TRBV11-3	TRBD1	TRBJ2-2	-	TGTGCCAGCAGCTTAGGACAGGGGTGGAGCACCGGGGAGCTGTTTTTT	CASSLGQGWSTGELFF
TRBV29-1	TRBD1	TRBJ2-3	-	TGCCTAGCAGGGGGCAGTCCGACAGATACGCAGTATTTT	CLAGGSPTDTQYF
TRBV19	-	TRBJ2-7	-	TGTGCCAGTAGTATAGGGCAGGATACCTACGAGCAGTACTTC	CASSIGQDTYEQYF
TRBV2	TRBD1	TRBJ1-4	-	TGTGCCAGCGACTCACGACAGGGAGGTCAGGGTGATGAAAAACTGTTTTTT	CASDSRQGGQGDEKLFF
TRBV6-6	-	TRBJ2-1	once	TGTGCAAGCGCGGAGGCGTCCTACAATGAGCAGTTCTTC	CASAEASYNEQFF
TRBV2	-	TRBJ2-3	-	TGTGCCAGCAGTGTAACCGCAGGGGTAGATACGCAGTATTTT	CASSVTAGVDTQYF
TRBV19	-	TRBJ2-5	once	TGTGCCAGTAGCTTGGGGCAGGAGGGTACCCAGTACTTC	CASSLGQEGTQYF
TRBV12-3/TRBV12-4	-	TRBJ2-7	once	TGTGCCAGCACCGAAACGGGGGAGCAGTACTTC	CASTETGEQYF
TRBV27	-	TRBJ2-1	-	TGTGCCAGCACCTCTTCCAATGAGCAGTTCTTC	CASTSSNEQFF
TRBV7-8	-	TRBJ1-2	-	TGTGCCAGCAGCTTAGATTCGGGGATCGGCAACCTATATGGCTACACCTTC	CASSLDSGIGNLYGYTF
TRBV28	TRBD1	TRBJ2-7	-	TGTGCCAGCAGTTTAAGGGACAGGGGGAGATACGAGCAGTACTTC	CASSLRDRGRYEQYF